This entry describes one T cell receptor (beta chain). The sample is drawn from a study of blood T cell repertoires in COVID-19. Across the study: Researchers got acute and convalescent COVID-19 samples from the United States, Italy and Spain. Sample material is recorded as cDNA or gDNA derived from T cells, B-cell-depleted T cells, or PBMCs.

TCRdb's copy holds only in-frame clones and misses some; the assay was immunoSEQ multiplex PCR. Of more than 300,000 clones in the sample, more than 80% were seen once. Trimming cost V 5 bases and J 4 bases; bases outside gene matches: 7. Germline V gene data show CDR1 as SGHAT and CDR2 as FQDESV (reference sequence). This CDR3 has 15 amino acids. The clonotype comes from a young man who had recovered from COVID-19. Sample: peripheral blood. The rearrangement links TRBV11-1 to TRBJ2-1; 8 positions agree with TRBD1. The CDR3: CASSLPGGGYNEQFF. DNA of the CDR3: TGTGCCAGCAGCCTCCCAGGGGGCGGGTACAATGAGCAGTTCTTC.